This T cell receptor (beta chain) came from a study of blood T cell repertoires in COVID-19. After removal of 5 bases from V and 4 bases from J, the junction contained 6 bases not matched to a gene. CDR1 and CDR2 from the germline V gene are LNHDA and SQIVND (reference sequence). CDR3 length: 14 amino acids. Participants spanned ages about 18 to 89 years and resided in fewer than 30 US areas. Clinical history reported by participants formed the basis on which cohorts were assigned. The recovered donors of Cohort 3 showed two negative PCRs, clearance, or symptom resolution. The repertoire was sequenced with immunoSEQ multiplex PCR; TCRdb's copy has only in-frame clones and lacks some. The sample yields over 300,000 clones, 85% to 90% seen once.

The chain recombines TRBV19 with TRBJ1-2; TRBD1 agrees at 8 bases. Sequencing input: PBMCs or T cells enriched from blood (not recorded which). The source of this sequence is a woman between 18 and 29 years old who had recovered from COVID-19. The CDR3 region is CASSPRTGLYGYTF. The CDR3 coding sequence is TGTGCCAGTAGTCCCCGGACAGGGCTCTATGGCTACACCTTC. The full variable domain, in which reference TRBV19 and TRBJ1-2 provide the parts outside the CDR3, is DGGITQSPKYLFRKEGQNVTLSCEQNLNHDAMYWYRQDPGQGLRLIYYSQIVNDFQKGDIAEGYSVSREKKESFPLTVTSAQKNPTAFYLCASSPRTGLYGYTFGSGTRLTVV.